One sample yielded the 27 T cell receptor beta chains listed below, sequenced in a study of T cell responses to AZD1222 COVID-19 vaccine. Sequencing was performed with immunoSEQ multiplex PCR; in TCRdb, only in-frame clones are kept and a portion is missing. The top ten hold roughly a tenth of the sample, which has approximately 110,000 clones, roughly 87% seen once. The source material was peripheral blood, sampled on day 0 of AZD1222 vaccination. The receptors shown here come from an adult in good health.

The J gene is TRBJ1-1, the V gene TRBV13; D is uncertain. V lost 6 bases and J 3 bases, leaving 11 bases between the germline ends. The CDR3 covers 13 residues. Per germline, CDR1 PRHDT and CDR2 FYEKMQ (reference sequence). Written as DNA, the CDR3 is TGTGCCAGCAGGTTTGCCCGCCACACTGAAGCTTTCTTT. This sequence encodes CASRFARHTEAFF.

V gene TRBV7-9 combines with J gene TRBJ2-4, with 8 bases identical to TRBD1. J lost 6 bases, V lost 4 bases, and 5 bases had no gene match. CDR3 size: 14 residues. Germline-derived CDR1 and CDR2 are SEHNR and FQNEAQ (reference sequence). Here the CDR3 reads CASSYGTGRNIQYF. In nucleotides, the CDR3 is TGTGCCAGCAGCTACGGGACAGGTAGAAACATTCAGTACTTC.

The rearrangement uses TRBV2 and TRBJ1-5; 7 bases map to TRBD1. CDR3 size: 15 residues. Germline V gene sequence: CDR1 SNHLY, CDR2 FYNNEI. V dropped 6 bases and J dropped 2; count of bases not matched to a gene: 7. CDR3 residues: CASRIQGVGNQPQHF. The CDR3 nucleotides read TGTGCCAGCAGGATCCAGGGGGTGGGCAATCAGCCCCAGCATTTT.

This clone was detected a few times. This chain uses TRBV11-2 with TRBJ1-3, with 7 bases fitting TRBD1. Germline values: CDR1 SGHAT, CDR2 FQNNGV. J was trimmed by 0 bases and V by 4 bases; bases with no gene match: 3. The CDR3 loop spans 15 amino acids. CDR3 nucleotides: TGTGCCAGCAGCTCCACAGGGGACTCTGGAAACACCATATATTTT. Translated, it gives CASSSTGDSGNTIYF.

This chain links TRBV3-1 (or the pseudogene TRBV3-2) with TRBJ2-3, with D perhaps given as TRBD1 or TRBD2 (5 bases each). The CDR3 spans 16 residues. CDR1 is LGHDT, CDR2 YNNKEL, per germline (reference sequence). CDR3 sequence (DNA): TGTGTCGAACAACGCCCCGCTCGGGACAGCACAGATACGCAGTATTTT. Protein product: CVEQRPARDSTDTQYF.

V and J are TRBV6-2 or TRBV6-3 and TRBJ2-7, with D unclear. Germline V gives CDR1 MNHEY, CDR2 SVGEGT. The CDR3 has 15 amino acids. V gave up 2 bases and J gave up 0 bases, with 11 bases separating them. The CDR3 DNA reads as TGTGCCAGCAGTTACCCCAGGACGGCCTCCTACGAGCAGTACTTC. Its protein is CASSYPRTASYEQYF.

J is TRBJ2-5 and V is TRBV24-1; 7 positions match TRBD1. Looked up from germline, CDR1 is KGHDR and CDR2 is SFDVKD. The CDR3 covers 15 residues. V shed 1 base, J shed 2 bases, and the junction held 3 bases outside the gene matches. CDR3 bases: TGTGCCACCAGTGATTTCAACAGGGGTCAAGAGACCCAGTACTTC. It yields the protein CATSDFNRGQETQYF.

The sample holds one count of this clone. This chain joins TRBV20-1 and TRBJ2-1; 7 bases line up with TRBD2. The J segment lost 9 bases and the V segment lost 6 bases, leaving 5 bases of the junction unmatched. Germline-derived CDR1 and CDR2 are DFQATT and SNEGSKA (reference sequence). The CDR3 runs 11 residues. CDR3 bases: TGCAGTGCCAAGACTAGCCTTGAGCAGTTCTTC. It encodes CSAKTSLEQFF.

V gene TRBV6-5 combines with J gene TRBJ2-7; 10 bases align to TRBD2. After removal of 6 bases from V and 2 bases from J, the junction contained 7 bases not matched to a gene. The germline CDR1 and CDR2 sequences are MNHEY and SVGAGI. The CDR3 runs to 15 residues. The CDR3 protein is CASRTGLADTYEQYF. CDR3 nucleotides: TGTGCCAGCAGGACAGGACTAGCGGACACCTACGAGCAGTACTTC.

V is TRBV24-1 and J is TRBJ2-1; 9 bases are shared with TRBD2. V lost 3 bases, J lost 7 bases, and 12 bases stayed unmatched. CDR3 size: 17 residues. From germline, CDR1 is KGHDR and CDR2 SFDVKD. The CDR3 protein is CATSDRRTAGGPNEQFF. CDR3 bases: TGTGCCACCAGTGATCGAAGAACCGCGGGGGGGCCTAATGAGCAGTTCTTC.

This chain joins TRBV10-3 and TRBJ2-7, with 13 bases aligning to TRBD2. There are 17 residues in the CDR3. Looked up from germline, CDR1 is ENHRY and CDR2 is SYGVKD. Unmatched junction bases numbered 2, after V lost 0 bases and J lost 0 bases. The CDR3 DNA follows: TGTGCCATCAGTGAGTCGGGACTAGCGGGATTCTCCTACGAGCAGTACTTC. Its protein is CAISESGLAGFSYEQYF.

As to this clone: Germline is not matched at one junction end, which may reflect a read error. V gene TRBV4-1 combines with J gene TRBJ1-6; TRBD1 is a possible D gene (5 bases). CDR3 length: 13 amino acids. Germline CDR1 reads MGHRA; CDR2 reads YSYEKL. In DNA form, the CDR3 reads TGCGCCAGCAGCCAAGATCCGACAGCCAGCGCTGACTTT. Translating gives CASSQDPTASADF.

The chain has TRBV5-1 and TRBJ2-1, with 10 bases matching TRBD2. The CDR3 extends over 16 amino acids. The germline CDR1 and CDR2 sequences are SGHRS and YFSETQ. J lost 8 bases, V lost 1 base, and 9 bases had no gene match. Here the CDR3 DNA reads TGCGCCAGCAGCTTGAGGAGCGGGGGGGCCATGGATGAGCAGTTCTTC. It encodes CASSLRSGGAMDEQFF.

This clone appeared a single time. CDR3 DNA: TGTGCCAGCAGCTCAAGGGGGTCGGGCGAGCAGTACTTC. Its translation is CASSSRGSGEQYF. V and J are TRBV12-3 or TRBV12-4 and TRBJ2-7, with a weak D call TRBD1 (6 bases). Trimming shortened V by 6 bases and J by 6 bases, and 15 bases separated the two germline ends. This CDR3 is built from 13 residues.

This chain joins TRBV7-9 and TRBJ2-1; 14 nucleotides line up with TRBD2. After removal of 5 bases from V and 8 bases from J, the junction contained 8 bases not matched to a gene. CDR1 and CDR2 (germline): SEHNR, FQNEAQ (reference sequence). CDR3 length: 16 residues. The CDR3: CASSARLAGGIHEQFF. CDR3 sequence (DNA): TGTGCCAGCAGCGCCCGACTAGCGGGAGGGATCCATGAGCAGTTCTTC.

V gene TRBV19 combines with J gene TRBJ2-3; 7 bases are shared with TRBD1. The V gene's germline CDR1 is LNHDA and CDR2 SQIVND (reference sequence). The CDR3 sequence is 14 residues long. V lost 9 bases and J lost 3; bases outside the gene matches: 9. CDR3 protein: CASRGRVNTDTQYF. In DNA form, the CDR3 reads TGTGCCAGCAGGGGGAGAGTGAATACAGATACGCAGTATTTT.

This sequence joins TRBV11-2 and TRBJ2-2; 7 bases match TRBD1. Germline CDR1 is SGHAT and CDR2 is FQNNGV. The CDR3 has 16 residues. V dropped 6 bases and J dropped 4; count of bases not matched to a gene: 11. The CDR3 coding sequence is TGTGCCAGCAGGCCGACAGGGACCCGGGGCACCGGGGAGCTGTTTTTT. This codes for CASRPTGTRGTGELFF.

The CDR3, as DNA: TGCGCCAGCAGCCATCCTGTGCTGTGGGGTGAGTCCTACGAGCAGTACTTC. Amino acids: CASSHPVLWGESYEQYF. V is TRBV4-1 and J is TRBJ2-7; D not resolved. Germline V gene sequence: CDR1 MGHRA, CDR2 YSYEKL. Trimming took 3 bases from V and 1 from J, leaving 19 bases between them. The CDR3 length is 17 residues.

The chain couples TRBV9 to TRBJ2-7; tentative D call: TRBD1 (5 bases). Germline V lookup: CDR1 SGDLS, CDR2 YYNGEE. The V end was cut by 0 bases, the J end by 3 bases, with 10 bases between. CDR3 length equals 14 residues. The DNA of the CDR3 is TGTGCCAGCAGCGTAGGATCAGGGTACTACGAGCAGTACTTC. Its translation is CASSVGSGYYEQYF.

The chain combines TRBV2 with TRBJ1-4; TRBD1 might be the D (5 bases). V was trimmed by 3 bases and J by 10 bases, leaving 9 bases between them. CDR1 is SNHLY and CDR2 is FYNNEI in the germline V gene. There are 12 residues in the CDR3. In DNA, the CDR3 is TGTGCCAGCAGTGAGGACACAGGAAAACTGTTTTTT. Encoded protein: CASSEDTGKLFF. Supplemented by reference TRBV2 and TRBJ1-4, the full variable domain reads EPEVTQTPSHQVTQMGQEVILRCVPISNHLYFYWYRQILGQKVEFLVSFYNNEISEKSEIFDDQFSVERPDGSNFTLKIRSTKLEDSAMYFCASSEDTGKLFFGSGTQLSVL.

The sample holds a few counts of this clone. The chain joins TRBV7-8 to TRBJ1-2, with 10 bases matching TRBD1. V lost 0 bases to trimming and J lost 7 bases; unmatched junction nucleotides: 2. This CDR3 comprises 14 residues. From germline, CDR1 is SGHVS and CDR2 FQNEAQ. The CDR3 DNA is TGTGCCAGCAGCTTAGCGGGACAGGGGTTTGGCTACACCTTC. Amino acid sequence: CASSLAGQGFGYTF.

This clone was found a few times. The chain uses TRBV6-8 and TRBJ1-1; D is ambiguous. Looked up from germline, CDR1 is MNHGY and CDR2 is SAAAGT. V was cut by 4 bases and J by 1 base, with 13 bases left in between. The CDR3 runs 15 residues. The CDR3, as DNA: TGTGCCAGCAGTTTATCCCAGGCAGCGAACACTGAAGCTTTCTTT. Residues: CASSLSQAANTEAFF.

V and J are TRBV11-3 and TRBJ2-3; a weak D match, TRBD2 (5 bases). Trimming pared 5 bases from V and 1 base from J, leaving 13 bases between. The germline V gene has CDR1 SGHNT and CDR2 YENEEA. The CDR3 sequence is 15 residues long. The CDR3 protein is CASSPSFGGTDTQYF. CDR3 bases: TGTGCCAGCAGCCCATCCTTCGGGGGCACAGATACGCAGTATTTT.

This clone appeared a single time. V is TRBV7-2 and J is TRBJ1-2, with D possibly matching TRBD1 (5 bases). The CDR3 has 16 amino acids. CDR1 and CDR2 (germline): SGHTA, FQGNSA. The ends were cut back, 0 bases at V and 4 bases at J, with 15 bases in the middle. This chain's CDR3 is CASSLAWGLRTYGYTF. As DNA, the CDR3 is TGTGCCAGCAGCTTAGCTTGGGGACTGAGGACCTATGGCTACACCTTC.

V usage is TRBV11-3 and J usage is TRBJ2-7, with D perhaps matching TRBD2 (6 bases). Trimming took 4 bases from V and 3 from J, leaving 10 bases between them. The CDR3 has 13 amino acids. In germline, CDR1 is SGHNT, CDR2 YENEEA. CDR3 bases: TGTGCCAGCAGCTCGCGGGACGGCTACGAGCAGTACTTC. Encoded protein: CASSSRDGYEQYF.

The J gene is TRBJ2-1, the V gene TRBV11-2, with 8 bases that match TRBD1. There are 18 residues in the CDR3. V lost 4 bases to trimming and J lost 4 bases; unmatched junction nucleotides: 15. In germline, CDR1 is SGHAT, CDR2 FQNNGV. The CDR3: CASSSVSSDRGPYNEQFF. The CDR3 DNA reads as TGTGCCAGCAGCTCTGTTAGTAGCGACAGGGGCCCATACAATGAGCAGTTCTTC.

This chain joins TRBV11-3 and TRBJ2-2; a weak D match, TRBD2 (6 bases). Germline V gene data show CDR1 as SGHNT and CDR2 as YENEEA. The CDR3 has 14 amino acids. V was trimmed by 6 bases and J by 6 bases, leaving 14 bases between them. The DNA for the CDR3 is TGTGCCAGCAGTTCTATATGGGGGGCCGGGGAGCTGTTTTTT. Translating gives CASSSIWGAGELFF.